This T cell receptor (beta chain) stems from a study of post-analysis software for immune sequencing data (dated by TCRdb to 2015 to 2017). Background for the entire study: Disease courses on record covered relapsing-remitting, secondary progressive and progressive-relapsing multiple sclerosis, though some patients had no subtype annotation. Patient repertoires were compared against 10 to 12 previously published healthy control repertoires from donors aged roughly 6 to 28 years. A subset of samples was prepared in parallel using single-end sample barcoding, then pooled and co-amplified after Illumina adapter ligation.

Reading the germline V gene (reference sequence) gives CDR1 MNHEY and CDR2 SMNVEV. The CDR3 has 16 amino acids, counting the end cysteine and phenylalanine. Only the CDR3 part of the read is kept: 48 bases, read in frame from the first base. Trimming removed 6 bases from V and 1 base from J, leaving 18 bases between the germline ends. Comment on this clonotype: The antigen it binds to is not known. The input lacks base qualities; no much larger clone sits a single base away.

Overall results and qualifications from the work: Strong co-clustering of samples prepared in the same batch was shown by direct clustering with F measure, prompting a batch-effect correction. Patients showed significantly higher frequencies than controls for several TRBV segments, among them TRBV5-6, TRBV5-1 and TRBV20-1. The multiple sclerosis patient group was slightly younger than the control group. Significantly lower normalized Chao1 diversity was found in multiple sclerosis patients than in controls, suggesting substantial peripheral T-cell clonal expansion.

The library came from PCR. Sequenced using an Illumina HiSeq 2500. To reduce PCR and sequencing biases, unique molecular identifiers were built into the TCR beta cDNA libraries. Per 1 to 10 million input T cells, some 500,000 cDNA molecules were obtained, such that each molecule approximated one T cell. The same protocol used for the earlier healthy control dataset was applied to prepare and sequence the patient libraries. Samples belonging to the same batch were prepared together, multiplexed and sequenced on a shared HiSeq lane. Processing in the source paper ran as follows. MIGEC handled the raw barcoded reads, throwing out single-read molecular identifier groups before consensus assembly and CDR3 extraction. VDJtools was used for post-analysis of the clonotype tables, with diversity normalized by down-sampling every dataset to the smallest sample size. Repertoire overlap clustering matched CDR3 amino acid but not nucleotide sequences to correct batch-related cross-sample contamination. The raw public data were reprocessed by TCRdb itself: fastp quality trimming at Q25, MiXCR clonotype calling, in-frame beta chains only. Entries are consolidated by CDR3 protein sequence, retaining the most common genes and DNA. V and J calls and clone size were set by TCRdb, not the authors. This sample holds roughly 800,000 distinct CDR3 sequences; about 27% were observed only once. The top ten hold approximately 0.55% of the sample.

To demonstrate the VDJtools post-analysis software, the study profiled TCR beta repertoires from the peripheral blood of approximately twelve young patients with multiple sclerosis. The multiple sclerosis patients were children and adolescents between roughly 6 and 16 years of age. The V and J genes are TRBV27 and TRBJ2-5; perhaps TRBD1 is the D gene, with 6 bases matching. Sequenced material: blood. This TCR derives from a girl between 10 and 17 years old with multiple sclerosis. The nucleotide sequence is TGTGCCAGCAGCCCTTGGGGGCAGACAATCCAAGAGACCCAGTACTTC. Its product reads: CASSPWGQTIQETQYF.